What follows are 31 T cell receptor beta chains derived from one specimen sequenced in a study of blood T cells in healthy people across ages. For the second PCR, which ran for about 7 to 12 cycles, a sample-barcoded 5' primer and a J-beta primer mix were used. TCRdb reanalysed the 5' RACE reads using MiXCR and keeps one entry per CDR3 protein. The sample lists roughly 1.4 million distinct CDR3 sequences; 59% were seen once. Sequences were obtained from blood. These receptors were collected from a man younger than 35 in good health.

Points on this clonotype: A read error is possible here, since a much larger clone lies one base away. The gene calls are TRBV4-3 and TRBJ1-5; TRBD1 is a possible D gene (5 bases). Deletions cut 4 bases from V and 7 bases from J, with 23 bases between. The germline V gene has CDR1 LGHNA and CDR2 YSLEER. The CDR3 is made up of 17 amino acids. The CDR3 protein is CASSPTLDGARGQPQHF. CDR3 DNA: TGCGCCAGCAGCCCCACCCTCGACGGGGCCCGAGGGCAGCCCCAGCATTTT.

This clonotype appeared a few times. The V and J genes are TRBV7-9 and TRBJ2-4; weak D call: TRBD2 (5 bases). Germline V gives CDR1 SEHNR, CDR2 FQNEAQ (reference sequence). The CDR3 covers 16 residues. V shed 5 bases and J shed 0 bases, with 14 bases lying between them. CDR3 in DNA: TGTGCCAGCAGCGGAAGCCGGGGTTTAGCCAAAAACATTCAGTACTTC. It yields the protein CASSGSRGLAKNIQYF. Drawing the rest from reference TRBV7-9 and TRBJ2-4, the complete variable domain is DTGVSQNPRHKITKRGQNVTFRCDPISEHNRLYWYRQTLGQGPEFLTYFQNEAQLEKSRLLSDRFSAERPKGSFSTLEIQRTEQGDSAMYLCASSGSRGLAKNIQYFGAGTRLSVL.

The chain employs TRBV20-1 and TRBJ2-3, with TRBD1 matching 10 bases. V shed 6 bases and J 2 bases; nucleotides not matched to a gene: 5. The CDR3 runs to 14 residues. Germline CDR1 is DFQATT and CDR2 is SNEGSKA (reference sequence). CDR3 bases: TGCAGTGCCACCGGGACAGGGGTCACAGATACGCAGTATTTT. Translating gives CSATGTGVTDTQYF.

The V and J genes are TRBV6-1 and TRBJ1-3, with 9 bases identical to TRBD1. The CDR3 spans 17 residues. Unmatched junction bases numbered 9, after V lost 5 bases and J lost 1 base. Germline V CDR1 and CDR2: MNHNS, SASEGT. Here the CDR3 reads CASSTGTGRLSGNTIYF. The CDR3 DNA sequence: TGTGCCAGCAGTACCGGGACAGGGCGTTTATCTGGAAACACCATATATTTT.

The chain recombines TRBV14 with TRBJ1-5; D is possibly TRBD1 (6 bases). CDR1 SGHDN and CDR2 FVKESK come from the germline V gene. The CDR3 is 18 residues long. V dropped 1 base and J dropped 1 base, with 17 bases sitting between them. CDR3 sequence: CASSQALSRGRSNQPQHF. The CDR3 DNA follows: TGTGCCAGCAGCCAAGCCCTCAGCAGGGGCAGAAGCAATCAGCCCCAGCATTTT.

This chain uses TRBV13 with TRBJ2-4; the D is unclear. With 3 bases removed from V and 3 bases from J, the gap between germline ends came to 12 bases. The germline V gene has CDR1 PRHDT and CDR2 FYEKMQ (reference sequence). This CDR3 comprises 15 residues. For the CDR3, the DNA is TGTGCCAGCAGCTTTGTTGGGGTTGGCAAAAACATTCAGTACTTC. It codes for CASSFVGVGKNIQYF. The whole variable domain, remainder taken from reference TRBV13 and TRBJ2-4, is AAGVIQSPRHLIKEKRETATLKCYPIPRHDTVYWYQQGPGQDPQFLISFYEKMQSDKGSIPDRFSAQQFSDYHSELNMSSLELGDSALYFCASSFVGVGKNIQYFGAGTRLSVL.

This rearrangement joins TRBV20-1 to TRBJ2-1; D is possibly TRBD2 (6 bases). V shed 2 bases and J shed 5 bases, with 10 bases lying between them. CDR1 and CDR2 from the germline V gene are DFQATT and SNEGSKA (reference sequence). The CDR3 extends over 13 amino acids. CDR3 bases: TGCAGTGCTAGACAACGGGGGAACAATGAGCAGTTCTTC. This encodes CSARQRGNNEQFF.

This chain uses TRBV20-1 with TRBJ2-3; D possibly matches TRBD1 or TRBD2 (6 bases each). V was shortened by 8 bases and J by 2 bases, with 23 bases between the two germline ends. The CDR3 contains 16 residues. CDR1 is DFQATT, CDR2 SNEGSKA, per germline (reference sequence). The CDR3 loop reads CSPYERNRGVTDTQYF. Written as DNA, the CDR3 is TGCAGTCCTTACGAACGAAATAGGGGGGTCACAGATACGCAGTATTTT.

The rearrangement uses TRBV4-1 and TRBJ1-1; a weak D match, TRBD1 (5 bases). This CDR3 contains 16 residues. V gave up 0 bases and J gave up 1 base, with 12 bases separating them. Germline V gene sequence: CDR1 MGHRA, CDR2 YSYEKL. CDR3 in DNA: TGCGCCAGCAGCCAAGATCTAATCGGGACGAACACTGAAGCTTTCTTT. As protein: CASSQDLIGTNTEAFF.

In its sample, this clonotype was seen a few times. The chain recombines TRBV6-8 with TRBJ1-5, with D unclear. V dropped 8 bases and J dropped 0 bases, with 17 bases sitting between them. Germline V gene data show CDR1 as MNHGY and CDR2 as SAAAGT. The CDR3 covers 16 residues. DNA for the CDR3: TGTGCCAGCGGGAAGCCACCGAAGGATAGCAATCAGCCCCAGCATTTT. Encoded protein: CASGKPPKDSNQPQHF.

In the case of this clonotype: Because the CDR3 is missing its conserved closing phenylalanine or tryptophan, this is likely a read error. This chain links TRBV2 with TRBJ2-1; no definite D call. V was shortened by 7 bases and J by 4 bases, with 26 bases between the two germline ends. Germline lookup yields CDR1 SNHLY and CDR2 FYNNEI. There are 18 residues in the CDR3. The CDR3 region has the DNA TGTGCCAGCACTGAGATAGATCGGCGCCCCCACTTGTACAATGAGCAGTTCGTC. Its translation is CASTEIDRRPHLYNEQFV.

The chain has TRBV6-1 and TRBJ1-4; TRBD1 aligns across 9 bases. V was pared by 6 bases and J by 4 bases, with 9 bases of the junction left unmatched. Germline CDR1 is MNHNS and CDR2 is SASEGT. The CDR3 is 16 residues long. For the CDR3, the DNA is TGTGCCAGCAGAACCAACAGGGGGCAAGATAATGAAAAACTGTTTTTT. This translates into CASRTNRGQDNEKLFF.

The chain is built from TRBV29-1 and TRBJ1-2, with no clear D. Between the trimmed V and J ends, which lost 5 bases and 8 bases, there was a span of 24 bases. CDR3 length equals 15 residues. Germline-derived CDR1 and CDR2 are SQVTM and ANQGSEA. The CDR3 nucleotides read TGCAGCGTTCAATCCCGGGAGGACGCGGTCACCGGCTACACCTTC. Amino acid sequence: CSVQSREDAVTGYTF.

This clonotype has more than one count but fewer than ten. The chain combines TRBV9 with TRBJ2-7; D unresolved. V lost 0 bases to trimming and J lost 3 bases, with 13 bases between them. The V gene's germline CDR1 is SGDLS and CDR2 YYNGEE. This CDR3 is 15 amino acids long. The CDR3 DNA is TGTGCCAGCAGCGTAGCGGCCTCTAGTAGCTACGAGCAGTACTTC. It translates to CASSVAASSSYEQYF.

The chain carries TRBV11-2 and TRBJ2-1, with 8 bases matching TRBD2. Trimming cost V 5 bases and J 7 bases; bases outside gene matches: 7. This CDR3 region has 14 residues. CDR1 is SGHAT, CDR2 FQNNGV, per germline. The CDR3 region is CASSALAEGNEQFF. The CDR3 nucleotides are TGTGCCAGCAGCGCACTAGCGGAGGGTAATGAGCAGTTCTTC.

A few counts support this clonotype. The chain has TRBV3-1 and TRBJ2-1, with D possibly TRBD2 on 5 matching bases. V lost 2 bases and J lost 9, with 8 bases in between. CDR1 and CDR2 from the germline V gene are LGHDT and YNNKEL (reference sequence). CDR3 size: 12 residues. The DNA for the CDR3 is TGTGCCAGCAGCCAATTTGAGGGTGAGCAGTTCTTC. Amino acid sequence: CASSQFEGEQFF.

This clonotype was picked up one time. The V gene is TRBV4-2, the J gene TRBJ2-3; tentative D call: TRBD1 (5 bases). The germline V gene encodes CDR1 LGHNA and CDR2 YNFKEQ. CDR3 length: 15 amino acids. V was clipped by 1 base and J by 1 base, with 9 bases between them. This CDR3 reads CASSQGPTGTDTQYF. The CDR3 nucleotides read TGTGCCAGCAGCCAAGGTCCGACAGGCACAGATACGCAGTATTTT.

The chain joins TRBV15 to TRBJ2-2, with D tentatively TRBD1 (6 bases). This CDR3 has 14 residues. Germline-derived CDR1 and CDR2 are LNHNV and YYDKDF (reference sequence). The V end lost 1 base, the J end lost 6 bases, and 9 bases lay between the germline ends. The CDR3: CATSRAGQSGELFF. In DNA, the CDR3 is TGTGCCACCAGCAGAGCAGGACAGTCCGGGGAGCTGTTTTTT. Supplemented by reference TRBV15 and TRBJ2-2, the full variable domain reads DAMVIQNPRYQVTQFGKPVTLSCSQTLNHNVMYWYQQKSSQAPKLLFHYYDKDFNNEADTPDNFQSRRPNTSFCFLDIRSPGLGDTAMYLCATSRAGQSGELFFGEGSRLTVL.

The chain carries TRBV20-1 and TRBJ2-5; D not resolved. The V gene's germline CDR1 is DFQATT and CDR2 SNEGSKA (reference sequence). This CDR3 comprises 12 residues. The V end lost 6 bases, the J end lost 11 bases, and 19 bases lay between the germline ends. The CDR3 DNA sequence: TGCAGTGCCACCCCTTTTGGCAATGAGCAGTACTTC. This sequence encodes CSATPFGNEQYF.

The chain links TRBV25-1 to TRBJ2-5, with D possibly TRBD2 on 5 matching bases. In germline, CDR1 is MGHDK, CDR2 SYGVNS. CDR3 length: 11 amino acids. V was shortened by 8 bases and J by 5 bases, with 9 bases between the two germline ends. Here the CDR3 DNA reads TGTGCCAGCGATCCGGGGGAGACCCAGTACTTC. Amino acid sequence: CASDPGETQYF.

The gene calls are TRBV20-1 and TRBJ1-4; D is perhaps TRBD1 (6 bases). Germline lookup yields CDR1 DFQATT and CDR2 SNEGSKA (reference sequence). This CDR3 has 15 amino acids. Trimming pared 1 base from V and 8 bases from J, leaving 17 bases between. The CDR3 sequence is CSARAPTRGREKLFF. In DNA form, the CDR3 reads TGCAGTGCTAGAGCCCCGACGCGGGGGCGGGAAAAACTGTTTTTT.

The genes are TRBV3-1 and TRBJ2-1; 13 bases are shared with TRBD2. Germline CDR1 and CDR2: LGHDT and YNNKEL (reference sequence). This CDR3 contains 17 residues. The junction had 4 bases not matched to a gene; V was cut back by 3 bases and J by 2 bases. The CDR3 reads CASSQGGLAGAYNEQFF. The CDR3 nucleotides read TGTGCCAGCAGCCAGGGCGGACTAGCGGGGGCCTACAATGAGCAGTTCTTC.

This clonotype was picked up a small number of times. The chain joins TRBV20-1 to TRBJ2-3; D is possibly TRBD2 (6 bases). Germline lookup yields CDR1 DFQATT and CDR2 SNEGSKA (reference sequence). The CDR3 spans 16 residues. The V end lost 2 bases, the J end lost 0 bases, and 15 bases lay between the germline ends. CDR3: CSARPRMRGSTDTQYF. The CDR3 bases are TGCAGTGCTAGACCACGAATGCGGGGAAGCACAGATACGCAGTATTTT.

The rearrangement uses TRBV12-3 or TRBV12-4 and TRBJ2-3, with D possibly matching TRBD2 (6 bases). This CDR3 contains 14 residues. Between the trimmed V and J ends, which lost 1 base and 10 bases, there was a span of 15 bases. The CDR3 nucleotides read TGTGCCAGCAGTTTAGACGCGACTAGGACGTCGCAGTATTTT. Protein: CASSLDATRTSQYF.

This clonotype was seen only once. The V call is TRBV5-1, the J call TRBJ2-2; the match to TRBD2 covers 10 bases. Trimming at V came to 4 bases and at J to 7 bases, leaving 13 bases not matched to a gene. CDR1 and CDR2 (germline): SGHRS, YFSETQ. The CDR3 spans 17 residues. DNA for the CDR3: TGCGCCAGCAGCCCCGTCCGGCCTAGCGGGAGTTACGGGGAGCTGTTTTTT. This sequence encodes CASSPVRPSGSYGELFF.

The genes are TRBV7-2 and TRBJ2-3, with TRBD1 matching 9 bases. This CDR3 spans 17 amino acids. Germline V gene sequence: CDR1 SGHTA, CDR2 FQGNSA. V shed 1 base and J 0 bases; nucleotides not matched to a gene: 5. The CDR3 sequence is CASSLVGGQGSTDTQYF. DNA of the CDR3: TGTGCCAGCAGCTTAGTAGGAGGACAGGGGAGCACAGATACGCAGTATTTT.

This clonotype was seen a handful of times. The rearrangement links TRBV27 to TRBJ2-1, with TRBD2 identical over 10 bases. Germline V CDR1 and CDR2: MNHEY, SMNVEV (reference sequence). This CDR3 has 15 amino acids. Trimming removed 4 bases from V and 8 bases from J; junction bases left unmatched: 8. The CDR3 reads CASSSLAGVRDEQFF. The CDR3, as DNA: TGTGCCAGCAGTTCGCTAGCGGGAGTTCGGGATGAGCAGTTCTTC.

The chain links TRBV7-9 to TRBJ2-1, with 10 bases aligning to TRBD2. The junction had 7 bases not matched to a gene; V was cut back by 5 bases and J by 9 bases. The CDR3 has 14 amino acids. The germline V gene has CDR1 SEHNR and CDR2 FQNEAQ (reference sequence). CDR3 nucleotide sequence: TGTGCCAGCAGCATAAGCGGGGGGGCCAGTGAGCAGTTCTTC. This sequence encodes CASSISGGASEQFF.

This clonotype was seen more than once but under ten times. The chain employs TRBV7-2 and TRBJ2-7; D is uncertain. CDR1 is SGHTA and CDR2 is FQGNSA in the germline V gene. The V gene lost 2 bases and the J gene lost 4 bases, with 9 bases spanning the gap. The CDR3 spans 13 residues. CDR3 region: CASSLSRLYEQYF. CDR3 nucleotides: TGTGCCAGCAGCTTATCACGACTGTACGAGCAGTACTTC.

The V gene is TRBV9, the J gene TRBJ2-1, with TRBD2 as a possible D gene (5 bases). This CDR3 has 16 residues. Trimming took off 0 bases at V and 1 base at J, with 11 bases between the two ends. Germline assignment: CDR1 SGDLS and CDR2 YYNGEE. The CDR3 DNA follows: TGTGCCAGCAGCGTAGACGGGATTAGGTCCTACAATGAGCAGTTCTTC. It translates to CASSVDGIRSYNEQFF.

The chain joins TRBV7-6 to TRBJ2-1; 8 bases align to TRBD1. The CDR3 loop spans 16 amino acids. With 5 bases clipped from V and 3 bases from J, the junction kept 9 bases outside the gene matches. Germline loops: CDR1 SGHVS, CDR2 FNYEAQ. CDR3 sequence: CASSDGAGGYYNEQFF. The DNA for the CDR3 is TGTGCCAGCAGCGACGGGGCAGGGGGCTACTACAATGAGCAGTTCTTC.